The clone carrying this T cell receptor (beta chain) has only a few counts. V lost 3 bases and J 0 bases, leaving 7 bases between the germline ends. Per germline, CDR1 SNHLY and CDR2 FYNNEI. The CDR3 is made up of 14 amino acids. This specimen belongs to a study of T cells in localized non-small cell lung cancer. The table came from immunoSEQ multiplex PCR; TCRdb's copy has only in-frame clones and leaves some out. The sample holds about 59,000 clones, 70% to 90% seen once. The chain couples TRBV2 to TRBJ2-3; D not certain. The input for sequencing was peripheral blood, taken before any cancer treatment. The receptor was derived from a man aged 40 to 69 with stage I squamous cell lung carcinoma. CDR3 sequence: CASSDSSSTDTQYF. The CDR3 DNA reads as TGTGCCAGCAGTGACAGCTCTAGCACAGATACGCAGTATTTT.